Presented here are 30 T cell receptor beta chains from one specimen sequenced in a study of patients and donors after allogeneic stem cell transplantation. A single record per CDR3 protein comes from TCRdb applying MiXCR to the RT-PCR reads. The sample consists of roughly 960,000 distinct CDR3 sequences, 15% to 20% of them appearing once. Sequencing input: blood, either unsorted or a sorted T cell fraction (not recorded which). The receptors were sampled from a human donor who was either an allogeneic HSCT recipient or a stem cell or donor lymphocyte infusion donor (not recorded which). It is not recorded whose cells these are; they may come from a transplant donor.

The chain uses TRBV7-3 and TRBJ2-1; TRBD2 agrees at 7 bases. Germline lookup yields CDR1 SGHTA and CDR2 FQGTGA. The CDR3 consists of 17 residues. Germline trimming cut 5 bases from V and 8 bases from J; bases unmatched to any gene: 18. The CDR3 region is CASSPSLAGALYDEQFF. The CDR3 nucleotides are TGTGCCAGCAGCCCTTCCCTGGCGGGAGCTCTGTACGATGAGCAGTTCTTC.

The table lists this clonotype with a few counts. In DNA, the CDR3 is TGCGCCAGCAGCTCGGGACTAGCGGGGGGGCGAGCGTCCTACGAGCAGTACTTC. Residues: CASSSGLAGGRASYEQYF. This rearrangement joins TRBV5-1 to TRBJ2-7, with 16 bases fitting TRBD2. The germline V gene encodes CDR1 SGHRS and CDR2 YFSETQ. The junction had 7 bases not matched to a gene; V was cut back by 3 bases and J by 1 base. There are 18 residues in the CDR3.

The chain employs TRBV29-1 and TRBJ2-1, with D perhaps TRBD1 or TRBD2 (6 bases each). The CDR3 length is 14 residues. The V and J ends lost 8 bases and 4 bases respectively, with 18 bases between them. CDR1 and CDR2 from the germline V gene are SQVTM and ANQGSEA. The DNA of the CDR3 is TGCAGCTCAACCGGTCTAGGGGGGTACAATGAGCAGTTCTTC. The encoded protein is CSSTGLGGYNEQFF.

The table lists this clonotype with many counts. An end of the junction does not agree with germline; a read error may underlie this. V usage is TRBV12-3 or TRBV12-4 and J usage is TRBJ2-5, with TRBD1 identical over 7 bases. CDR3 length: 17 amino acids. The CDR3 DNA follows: TGTGCCAGCAGTCTAGCTCCCGCCCCGACAGGGTCGGAGACCCAGTACTTC. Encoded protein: CASSLAPAPTGSETQYF.

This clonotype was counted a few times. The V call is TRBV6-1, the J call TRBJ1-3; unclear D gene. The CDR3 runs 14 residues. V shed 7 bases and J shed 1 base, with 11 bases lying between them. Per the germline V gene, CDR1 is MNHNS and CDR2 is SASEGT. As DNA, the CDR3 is TGTGCCAGCAAACTTGAGAAGTCTGGAAACACCATATATTTT. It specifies CASKLEKSGNTIYF.

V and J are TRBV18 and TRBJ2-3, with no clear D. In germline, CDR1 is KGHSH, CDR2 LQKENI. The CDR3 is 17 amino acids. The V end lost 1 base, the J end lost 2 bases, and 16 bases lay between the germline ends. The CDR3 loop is CASSPRVNTRYTDTQYF. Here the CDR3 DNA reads TGTGCCAGCTCACCACGGGTGAATACCCGTTACACAGATACGCAGTATTTT.

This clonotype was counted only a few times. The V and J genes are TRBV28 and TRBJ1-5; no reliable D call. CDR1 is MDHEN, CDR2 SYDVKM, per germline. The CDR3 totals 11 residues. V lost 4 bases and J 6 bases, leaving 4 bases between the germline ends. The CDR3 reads CASSSRQPQHF. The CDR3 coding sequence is TGTGCCAGCAGTTCCCGTCAGCCCCAGCATTTT.

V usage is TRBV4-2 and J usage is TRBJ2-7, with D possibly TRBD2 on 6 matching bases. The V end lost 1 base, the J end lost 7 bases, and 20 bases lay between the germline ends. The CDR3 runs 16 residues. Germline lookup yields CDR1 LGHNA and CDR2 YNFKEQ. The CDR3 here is CASSQVQGLPAGEQYF. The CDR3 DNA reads TGTGCCAGCAGCCAAGTCCAGGGACTGCCTGCGGGGGAGCAGTACTTC.

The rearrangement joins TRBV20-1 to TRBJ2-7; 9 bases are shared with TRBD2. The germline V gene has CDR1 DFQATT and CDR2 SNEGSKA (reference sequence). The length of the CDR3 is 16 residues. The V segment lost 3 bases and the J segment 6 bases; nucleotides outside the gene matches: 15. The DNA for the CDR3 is TGCAGTGCTAGTATTTGGAAATTCGCGGGGGGGTTCGAGCAGTACTTC. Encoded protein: CSASIWKFAGGFEQYF.

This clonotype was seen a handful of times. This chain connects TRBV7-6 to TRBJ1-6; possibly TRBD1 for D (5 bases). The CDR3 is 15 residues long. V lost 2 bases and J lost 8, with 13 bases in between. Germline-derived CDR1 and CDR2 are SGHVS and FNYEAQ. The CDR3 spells CASSLRTGPDSPLHF. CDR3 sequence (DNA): TGTGCCAGCAGCTTACGAACAGGTCCAGATTCACCCCTCCACTTT.

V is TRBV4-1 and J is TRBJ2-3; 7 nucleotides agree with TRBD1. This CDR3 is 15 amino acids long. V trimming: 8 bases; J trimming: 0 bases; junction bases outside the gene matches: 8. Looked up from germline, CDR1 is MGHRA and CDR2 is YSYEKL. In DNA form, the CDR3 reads TGCGCCAGCCGGGACAGTACTCATAGCACAGATACGCAGTATTTT. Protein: CASRDSTHSTDTQYF.

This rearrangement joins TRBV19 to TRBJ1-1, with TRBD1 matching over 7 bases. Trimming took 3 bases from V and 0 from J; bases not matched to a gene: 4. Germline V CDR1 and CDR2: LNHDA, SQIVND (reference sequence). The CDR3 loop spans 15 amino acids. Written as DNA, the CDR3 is TGTGCCAGTAGTATCTCAGGGGGGATGAACACTGAAGCTTTCTTT. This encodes CASSISGGMNTEAFF.

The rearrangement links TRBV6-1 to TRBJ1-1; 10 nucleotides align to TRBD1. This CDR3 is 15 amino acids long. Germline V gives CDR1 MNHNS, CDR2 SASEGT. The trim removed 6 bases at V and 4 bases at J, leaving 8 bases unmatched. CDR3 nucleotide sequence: TGTGCCAGCAGCCAGACAGGGGGCAGGGGCACTGAAGCTTTCTTT. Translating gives CASSQTGGRGTEAFF.

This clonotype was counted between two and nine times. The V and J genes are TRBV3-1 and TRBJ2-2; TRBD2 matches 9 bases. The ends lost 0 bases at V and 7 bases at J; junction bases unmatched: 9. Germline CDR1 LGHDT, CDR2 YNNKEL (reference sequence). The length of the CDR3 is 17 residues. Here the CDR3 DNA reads TGTGCCAGCAGCCAAGATGGTGTAGCGGGAGAACTCGGGGAGCTGTTTTTT. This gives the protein CASSQDGVAGELGELFF.

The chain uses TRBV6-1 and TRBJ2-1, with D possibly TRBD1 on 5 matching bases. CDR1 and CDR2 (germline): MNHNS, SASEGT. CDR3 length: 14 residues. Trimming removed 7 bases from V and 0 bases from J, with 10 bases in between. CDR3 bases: TGTGCCAGCACAACAGGATCCTCCTACAATGAGCAGTTCTTC. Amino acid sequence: CASTTGSSYNEQFF.

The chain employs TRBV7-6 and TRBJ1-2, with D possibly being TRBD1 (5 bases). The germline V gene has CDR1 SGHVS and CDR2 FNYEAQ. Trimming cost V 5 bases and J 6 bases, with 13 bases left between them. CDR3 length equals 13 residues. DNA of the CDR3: TGTGCCAGCAGCCCAGGGACCGGGCATGGCTACACCTTC. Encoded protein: CASSPGTGHGYTF.

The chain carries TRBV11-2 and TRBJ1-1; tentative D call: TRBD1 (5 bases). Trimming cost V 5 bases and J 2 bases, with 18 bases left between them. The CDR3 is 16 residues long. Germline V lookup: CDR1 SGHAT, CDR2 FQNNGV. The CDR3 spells CASSGTAQEINTEAFF. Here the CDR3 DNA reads TGTGCCAGCAGCGGAACGGCACAGGAAATTAACACTGAAGCTTTCTTT.

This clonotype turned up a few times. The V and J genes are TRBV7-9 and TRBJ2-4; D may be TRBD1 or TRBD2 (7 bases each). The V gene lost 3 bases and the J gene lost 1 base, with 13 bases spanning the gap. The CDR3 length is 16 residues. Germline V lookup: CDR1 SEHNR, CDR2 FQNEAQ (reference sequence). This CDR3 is CASSLQGGNAKNIQYF. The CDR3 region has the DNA TGTGCCAGCAGCTTGCAGGGGGGGAACGCCAAAAACATTCAGTACTTC.

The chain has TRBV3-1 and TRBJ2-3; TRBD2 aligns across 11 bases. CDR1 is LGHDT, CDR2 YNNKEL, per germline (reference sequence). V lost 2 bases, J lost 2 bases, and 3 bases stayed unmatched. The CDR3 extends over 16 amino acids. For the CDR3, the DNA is TGTGCCAGCAGCCAAAGTAGCGGGGGGGCCACAGATACGCAGTATTTT. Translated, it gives CASSQSSGGATDTQYF.

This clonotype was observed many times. CDR3 bases: TGTGCCAGCAGCATAAAGGACAGTAATAATTCACCCCTCCACTTT. Translation: CASSIKDSNNSPLHF. The V call is TRBV12-3 or TRBV12-4, the J call TRBJ1-6, with TRBD1 as a possible D gene (6 bases). V was pared by 6 bases and J by 5 bases, with 14 bases between. The CDR3 consists of 15 residues.

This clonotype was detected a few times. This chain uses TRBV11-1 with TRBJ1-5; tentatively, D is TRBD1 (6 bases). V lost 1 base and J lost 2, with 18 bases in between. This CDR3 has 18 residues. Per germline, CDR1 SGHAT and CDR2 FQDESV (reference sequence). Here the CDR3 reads CASSLEVGGSWGNQPQHF. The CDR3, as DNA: TGTGCCAGCAGCTTAGAGGTAGGGGGATCGTGGGGCAATCAGCCCCAGCATTTT. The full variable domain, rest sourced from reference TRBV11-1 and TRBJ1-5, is EAEVAQSPRYKITEKSQAVAFWCDPISGHATLYWYRQILGQGPELLVQFQDESVVDDSQLPKDRFSAERLKGVDSTLKIQPAELGDSAMYLCASSLEVGGSWGNQPQHFGDGTRLSIL.

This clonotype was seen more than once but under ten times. As DNA, the CDR3 is TGTGCCAGCAGCTTACTACTAGCGGTCTTCTACAATGAGCAGTTCTTC. Amino acids: CASSLLLAVFYNEQFF. The chain has TRBV11-2 and TRBJ2-1, with TRBD2 matching over 8 bases. Unmatched junction bases numbered 6, after V lost 2 bases and J lost 3 bases. The CDR3 loop spans 16 amino acids. Germline lookup yields CDR1 SGHAT and CDR2 FQNNGV. Supplemented by reference TRBV11-2 and TRBJ2-1, the full variable domain reads EAGVAQSPRYKIIEKRQSVAFWCNPISGHATLYWYQQILGQGPKLLIQFQNNGVVDDSQLPKDRFSAERLKGVDSTLKIQPAKLEDSAVYLCASSLLLAVFYNEQFFGPGTRLTVL.

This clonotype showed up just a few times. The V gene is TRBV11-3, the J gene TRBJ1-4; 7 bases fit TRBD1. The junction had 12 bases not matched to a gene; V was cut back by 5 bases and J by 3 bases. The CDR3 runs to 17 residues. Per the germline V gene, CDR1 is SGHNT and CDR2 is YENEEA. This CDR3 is CASSQGTVKLPNEKLFF. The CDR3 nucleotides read TGTGCCAGCAGCCAGGGGACAGTTAAGCTCCCTAATGAAAAACTGTTTTTT.

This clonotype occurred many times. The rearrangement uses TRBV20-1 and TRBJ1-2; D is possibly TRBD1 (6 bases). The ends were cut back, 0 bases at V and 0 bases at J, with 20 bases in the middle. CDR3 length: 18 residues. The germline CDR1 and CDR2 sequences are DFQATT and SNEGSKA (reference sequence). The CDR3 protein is CSARDLGTTEITNYGYTF. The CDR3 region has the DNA TGCAGTGCTAGAGATCTCGGGACAACCGAAATTACTAACTATGGCTACACCTTC.

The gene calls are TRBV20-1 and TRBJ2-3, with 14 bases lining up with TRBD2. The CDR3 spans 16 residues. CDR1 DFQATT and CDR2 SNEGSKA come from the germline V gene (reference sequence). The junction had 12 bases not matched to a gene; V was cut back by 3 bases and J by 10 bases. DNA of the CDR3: TGCAGTGCTAGTTCAAACCCGGGACTAGCGGGAGAGCCGCAGTATTTT. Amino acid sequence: CSASSNPGLAGEPQYF.

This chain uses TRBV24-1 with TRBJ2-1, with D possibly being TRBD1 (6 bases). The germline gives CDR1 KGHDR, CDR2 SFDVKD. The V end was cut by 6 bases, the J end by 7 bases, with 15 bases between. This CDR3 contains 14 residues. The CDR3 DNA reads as TGTGCCACCAGTTCCCCCGCCAGGGGAAATGAGCAGTTCTTC. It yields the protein CATSSPARGNEQFF.

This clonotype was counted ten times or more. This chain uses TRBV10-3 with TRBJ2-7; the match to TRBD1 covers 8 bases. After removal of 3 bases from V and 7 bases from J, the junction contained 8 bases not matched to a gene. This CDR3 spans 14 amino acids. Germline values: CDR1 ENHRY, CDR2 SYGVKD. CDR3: CAISDPGQGDEQYF. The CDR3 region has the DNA TGTGCCATCAGTGACCCCGGACAGGGCGATGAGCAGTACTTC.

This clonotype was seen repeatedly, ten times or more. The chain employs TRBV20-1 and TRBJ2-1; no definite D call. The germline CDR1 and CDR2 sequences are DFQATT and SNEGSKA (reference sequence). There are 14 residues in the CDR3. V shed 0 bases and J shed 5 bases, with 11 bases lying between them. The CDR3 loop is CSARDRGRNNEQFF. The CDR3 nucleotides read TGCAGTGCTAGAGATCGCGGAAGAAACAATGAGCAGTTCTTC.

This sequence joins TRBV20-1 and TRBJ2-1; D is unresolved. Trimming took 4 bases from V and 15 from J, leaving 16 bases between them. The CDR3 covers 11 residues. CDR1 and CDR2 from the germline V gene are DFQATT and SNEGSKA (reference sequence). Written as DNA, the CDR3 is TGCAGTGCTACCGACTTGAGTAGGGCGTTCTTC. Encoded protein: CSATDLSRAFF.

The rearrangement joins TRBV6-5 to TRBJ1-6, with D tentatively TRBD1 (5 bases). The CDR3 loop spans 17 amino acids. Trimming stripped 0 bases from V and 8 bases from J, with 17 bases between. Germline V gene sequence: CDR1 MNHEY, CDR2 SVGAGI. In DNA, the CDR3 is TGTGCCAGCAGTTACTCAAGTTTACAGGTTTATGATTCACCCCTCCACTTT. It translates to CASSYSSLQVYDSPLHF.